These T cell receptor beta chains were read from a single sample in a study of T cell repertoires in cytomegalovirus infection. One entry per CDR3 protein, called by TCRdb with MiXCR from the reads. The sample has roughly 180,000 distinct CDR3 sequences, roughly 28% seen once. The source material was PBMCs. These receptors were collected from a human donor in good health (CMV status not recorded). Some clones in this sample may be carry-over from other donors' samples. CDR3s include the opening cysteine and the closing phenylalanine or tryptophan. The D gene is left open where the match is weak. Clone size appears in some rows only: once, few, many, or a class for an expanded clone.

cdr3_aa,cdr3_nt,clone_size,d_call,v_call,j_call
CSARGQFEFNYGYTF,TGCAGTGCTAGAGGACAGTTCGAATTTAACTATGGCTACACCTTC,.,.,TRBV20-1,TRBJ1-2
CASSLPDGGPEAFF,TGTGCCAGCAGCCTCCCCGATGGAGGTCCTGAAGCTTTCTTT,few,.,TRBV7-6,TRBJ1-1
CASSGDAIGYTF,TGTGCCAGCAGTGGGGACGCAATTGGCTACACCTTC,few,.,TRBV12-3/TRBV12-4,TRBJ1-2
CASSSQTGGKTEAFF,TGTGCCAGCAGTTCCCAGACAGGGGGAAAGACTGAAGCTTTCTTT,few,TRBD1,TRBV6-1,TRBJ1-1
CASAGQPTYGYTF,TGTGCCAGCGCCGGACAGCCTACCTATGGCTACACCTTC,.,.,TRBV7-8,TRBJ1-2
CASSHPSGTQYF,TGTGCCAGCAGCCACCCCAGCGGTACCCAGTACTTC,few,.,TRBV7-2,TRBJ2-5
CASSLARTLLFSSYNSPLHF,TGTGCCAGCAGCTTAGCGCGGACTTTACTTTTCAGCTCCTATAATTCACCCCTCCACTTT,.,.,TRBV7-2,TRBJ1-6
CATRISPRTGELFF,TGTGCCACCAGGATTAGCCCCAGGACCGGGGAGCTGTTTTTT,few,.,TRBV15,TRBJ2-2
CASSPDWAGATQTQYF,TGTGCCAGCAGCCCCGACTGGGCGGGGGCGACGCAGACCCAGTACTTC,many,.,TRBV5-4,TRBJ2-5
CASSIGGSRGETQYF,TGTGCCAGCAGCATCGGGGGGAGCCGGGGAGAGACCCAGTACTTC,few,TRBD2,TRBV11-2,TRBJ2-5
CASSPSPGNTIYF,TGTGCCAGCAGCCCTAGCCCCGGAAACACCATATATTTT,few,.,TRBV11-2,TRBJ1-3
CASSLGGQIQETQYF,TGTGCCAGCAGCTTAGGTGGACAGATCCAAGAGACCCAGTACTTC,many,.,TRBV11-3,TRBJ2-5
CSVVDTGAGYTF,TGCAGCGTTGTGGATACAGGGGCCGGCTACACCTTC,.,TRBD1,TRBV29-1,TRBJ1-2
CASSKADGQPQHF,TGTGCCAGTAGTAAAGCTGACGGTCAGCCCCAGCATTTT,few,.,TRBV19,TRBJ1-5
CASSSGLQGNTQYF,TGTGCCAGCAGTTCGGGGCTACAAGGGAATACGCAGTATTTT,few,.,TRBV12-3/TRBV12-4,TRBJ2-3
CASSLVLAGGPRETQYF,TGCGCCAGCAGCTTGGTACTAGCGGGGGGGCCGCGAGAGACCCAGTACTTC,few,TRBD2,TRBV5-1,TRBJ2-5
CATSSQTESRPQHF,TGTGCCACCAGCAGTCAGACGGAAAGTCGGCCCCAGCATTTT,few,.,TRBV15,TRBJ1-5
CASSLSSAGQLYNEQFF,TGTGCCAGCAGCTTAAGTTCGGCGGGACAGCTTTACAATGAGCAGTTCTTC,many,.,TRBV7-2,TRBJ2-1
CSGTINEKLFF,TGCAGCGGGACAATAAATGAAAAACTGTTTTTT,.,.,TRBV29-1,TRBJ1-4
CASRPMQGIAEAFF,TGTGCCAGCAGACCCATGCAGGGTATCGCTGAAGCTTTCTTT,.,.,TRBV6-6,TRBJ1-1
CASSPDRPPDEQYF,TGCGCCAGCAGCCCGGACAGGCCACCTGACGAGCAGTACTTC,.,TRBD1,TRBV5-1,TRBJ2-7
CASSYRTGGISPLHF,TGTGCCAGCAGCTATCGGACAGGGGGTATATCACCCCTCCACTTT,.,TRBD1,TRBV5-6,TRBJ1-6
CASSLEAALEAFF,TGTGCCAGCAGCTTAGAGGCAGCCCTTGAAGCTTTCTTT,many,.,TRBV7-2,TRBJ1-1
CSVGDGSVASEQYF,TGCAGCGTTGGCGATGGGTCCGTAGCGTCCGAGCAGTACTTC,.,.,TRBV29-1,TRBJ2-7
CASTRTGGTGELFF,TGTGCCAGCACCCGGACAGGAGGAACCGGGGAGCTGTTTTTT,.,TRBD1,TRBV11-2,TRBJ2-2
CASSSGAMNSPLHF,TGTGCCAGCAGCTCCGGGGCTATGAATTCACCCCTCCACTTT,few,.,TRBV7-3,TRBJ1-6
CASSQDSGTGISYEQYF,TGCGCCAGCAGCCAGGACTCCGGGACAGGGATATCCTACGAGCAGTACTTC,.,TRBD1,TRBV4-3,TRBJ2-7
CASSQEGAGGPNEQFF,TGTGCCAGCAGCCAAGAAGGGGCGGGGGGGCCCAATGAGCAGTTCTTC,.,TRBD2,TRBV4-2,TRBJ2-1
CASSLGGTGGTEAFF,TGTGCCAGCAGTCTAGGGGGGACTGGTGGGACTGAAGCTTTCTTT,.,.,TRBV12-3/TRBV12-4,TRBJ1-1
CASSYSTALAGTDYEQYF,TGTGCCAGCAGTTACTCGACGGCCCTAGCGGGGACGGACTACGAGCAGTACTTC,.,TRBD2,TRBV6-2/TRBV6-3,TRBJ2-7
CASIAISRQGPNTEAFF,TGTGCCAGTATCGCGATCTCCAGACAGGGACCTAACACTGAAGCTTTCTTT,.,TRBD1,TRBV19,TRBJ1-1
CASSYDGNTEAFF,TGTGCCAGCAGTTACGACGGGAACACTGAAGCTTTCTTT,few,.,TRBV6-2/TRBV6-3,TRBJ1-1
CASSLALTSGSSYNEQFF,TGTGCCAGCAGCTTAGCCCTTACTAGCGGAAGCTCCTACAATGAGCAGTTCTTC,few,TRBD2,TRBV7-2,TRBJ2-1
CASSSLGEETQYF,TGCGCCAGCAGCTCTCTCGGGGAAGAGACCCAGTACTTC,few,.,TRBV5-1,TRBJ2-5
CASSLDRANEKLFF,TGTGCCAGCAGCTTAGACAGGGCAAATGAAAAACTGTTTTTT,many,.,TRBV7-2,TRBJ1-4
CSVEELAGPQETQYF,TGCAGCGTTGAAGAACTAGCGGGGCCCCAAGAGACCCAGTACTTC,few,TRBD2,TRBV29-1,TRBJ2-5
CASTGTAIILNTEAFF,TGTGCCAGCACCGGGACAGCGATCATCTTGAACACTGAAGCTTTCTTT,few,TRBD1,TRBV6-6,TRBJ1-1
CASSPSGSSPLHF,TGTGCCAGCAGCCCGTCGGGGTCTTCACCCCTCCACTTT,many,.,TRBV7-2,TRBJ1-6
CASSLRDREVEQYF,TGTGCCAGCAGTTTAAGGGACAGGGAAGTCGAGCAGTACTTC,.,TRBD1,TRBV28,TRBJ2-7
CASSSGAFNTEAFF,TGTGCCAGCAGTTCAGGGGCGTTTAACACTGAAGCTTTCTTT,few,.,TRBV12-3/TRBV12-4,TRBJ1-1
CASSLEGQWVTQYF,TGTGCCAGCAGCTTAGAAGGCCAATGGGTTACGCAGTATTTT,.,.,TRBV7-2,TRBJ2-3
CASSRGQLTDTQYF,TGTGCCAGTAGTAGGGGACAGCTCACAGATACGCAGTATTTT,few,TRBD1,TRBV19,TRBJ2-3
CASSTLGPSAGLEQYF,TGTGCCAGTTCCACCCTGGGGCCCTCGGCGGGTCTCGAGCAGTACTTC,.,.,TRBV2,TRBJ2-7
CASSLGPGADEQYF,TGTGCCAGCAGCTTAGGTCCGGGGGCGGACGAGCAGTACTTC,.,.,TRBV11-3,TRBJ2-7
CASTSSPGDSNQPQHF,TGTGCCAGCACCTCATCTCCGGGGGATAGCAATCAGCCCCAGCATTTT,few,.,TRBV7-3,TRBJ1-5
CASSSTGGGNEQFF,TGTGCCAGCAGTTCGACAGGGGGCGGGAATGAGCAGTTCTTC,.,TRBD1,TRBV6-5,TRBJ2-1
CASSRRLRTYEQYF,TGTGCCAGCAGTCGTCGACTACGGACCTACGAGCAGTACTTC,.,.,TRBV12-3/TRBV12-4,TRBJ2-7
CATSRGRVAGILETQYF,TGTGCCACCTCGCGCGGTAGGGTAGCGGGGATTCTTGAGACCCAGTACTTC,.,TRBD2,TRBV6-5,TRBJ2-5
CASNLGGAADTQYF,TGTGCCAGCAACCTTGGGGGGGCCGCAGATACGCAGTATTTT,.,.,TRBV6-6,TRBJ2-3
CAWSPGRMNTEAFF,TGTGCCTGGAGTCCGGGACGTATGAACACTGAAGCTTTCTTT,.,.,TRBV30,TRBJ1-1
CSVEGGHRAKYQETQYF,TGCAGCGTTGAAGGGGGTCACAGGGCAAAGTACCAAGAGACCCAGTACTTC,.,.,TRBV29-1,TRBJ2-5
CASSSEGQVIGYTF,TGTGCCAGCAGCTCCGAGGGACAGGTGATTGGCTACACCTTC,.,TRBD1,TRBV7-2,TRBJ1-2
CASSISAGNYEQYF,TGTGCCAGTAGTATCTCGGCAGGGAACTACGAGCAGTACTTC,few,.,TRBV19,TRBJ2-7
CASSFTGGQGYTF,TGTGCCAGCAGCTTCACGGGGGGTCAAGGCTACACCTTC,.,.,TRBV7-9,TRBJ1-2
CASGLDRGGPGELFF,TGTGCTAGTGGTCTCGACAGGGGAGGACCCGGGGAGCTGTTTTTT,.,TRBD1,TRBV12-5,TRBJ2-2
CASSLGPGSNEQFF,TGCGCCAGCAGCTTGGGCCCAGGATCAAATGAGCAGTTCTTC,few,.,TRBV5-1,TRBJ2-1
CASSSNPGDTTSTDTQYF,TGTGCCAGCAGCTCCAATCCCGGGGACACCACTAGCACAGATACGCAGTATTTT,.,.,TRBV3-1,TRBJ2-3